The 32 T cell receptor beta chains reported below all come from one sample, sequenced in a study of T cell changes during pregnancy in multiple sclerosis (dated by TCRdb to between 2018 and 2020). Library method: the immunoSEQ multiplex PCR assay. TCRdb mirrors the immuneACCESS table, restricted to in-frame sequences. Some clones are absent from its copies; in checked studies, under half trace to an unresolved V gene, and the reason for the others is unknown. This sample lists about 50,000 clones; 92% were detected once. The ten largest clones take up 0.39% of the sample. The specimen was CD4+ T cells from peripheral blood mononuclear cells, collected after pregnancy. These TCRs come from a female donor with multiple sclerosis, enrolled in a pregnancy study.

This chain links TRBV5-1 with TRBJ1-4; a possible D gene is TRBD1 (6 bases). There are 17 residues in the CDR3. V was shortened by 3 bases and J by 3 bases, with 18 bases between the two germline ends. Looked up from germline, CDR1 is SGHRS and CDR2 is YFSETQ. The CDR3 spells CASSWGFRGGANEKLFF. CDR3 sequence (DNA): TGCGCCAGCAGCTGGGGTTTCAGGGGCGGAGCTAATGAAAAACTGTTTTTT.

This clone occurred a few times. The V gene is TRBV6-1, the J gene TRBJ1-1; 8 bases are a match to TRBD1. The V gene end was trimmed by 6 bases and the J gene end by 9 bases; junction bases not matched to a gene: 6. Germline CDR1 MNHNS, CDR2 SASEGT. This CDR3 is 12 amino acids long. CDR3 region: CASRDREGKAFF. For the CDR3, the DNA is TGTGCCAGCAGGGACAGGGAGGGGAAAGCTTTCTTT.

The rearrangement joins TRBV9 to TRBJ2-1; 7 bases are a match to TRBD2. The CDR3 has 19 amino acids. CDR1 and CDR2 from the germline V gene are SGDLS and YYNGEE. V dropped 0 bases and J dropped 5; count of bases not matched to a gene: 17. The CDR3 is CASSVAPPVGAGSDNEQFF. The CDR3 DNA reads TGTGCCAGCAGCGTAGCCCCCCCCGTAGGAGCGGGATCTGACAATGAGCAGTTCTTC. The full variable domain, rest sourced from reference TRBV9 and TRBJ2-1, is DSGVTQTPKHLITATGQRVTLRCSPRSGDLSVYWYQQSLDQGLQFLIQYYNGEERAKGNILERFSAQQFPDLHSELNLSSLELGDSALYFCASSVAPPVGAGSDNEQFFGPGTRLTVL.

This chain uses TRBV10-1 with TRBJ2-2; 7 bases are a match to TRBD2. This CDR3 spans 12 amino acids. Germline V gives CDR1 WNHNN, CDR2 SYGVQD (reference sequence). Unmatched junction bases numbered 1, after V lost 5 bases and J lost 7 bases. The CDR3 sequence: CASSREGGELFF. The CDR3, as DNA: TGCGCCAGCAGTAGGGAGGGCGGGGAGCTGTTTTTT.

This chain joins TRBV18 and TRBJ1-5; TRBD1 is a possible D gene (6 bases). The CDR3 runs to 17 residues. From germline, CDR1 is KGHSH and CDR2 LQKENI. The V gene lost 1 base and the J gene lost 0 bases, with 13 bases spanning the gap. The DNA of the CDR3 is TGTGCCAGCTCACCACTCGGGGGGCATCTTAGCAATCAGCCCCAGCATTTT. Translated: CASSPLGGHLSNQPQHF.

V is TRBV6-1 and J is TRBJ1-1, with 7 bases fitting TRBD1. Germline V CDR1 and CDR2: MNHNS, SASEGT. Trimming removed 5 bases from V and 3 bases from J; junction bases left unmatched: 9. The CDR3 is 15 residues long. CDR3 amino acids: CASSFTRGRDTEAFF. In DNA, the CDR3 is TGTGCCAGCAGTTTTACAAGGGGGCGAGACACTGAAGCTTTCTTT.

The chain joins TRBV7-2 to TRBJ2-7; TRBD2 agrees at 13 bases. Trimming at V came to 4 bases and at J to 4 bases, leaving 7 bases not matched to a gene. The CDR3 length is 16 residues. CDR1 and CDR2 from the germline V gene are SGHTA and FQGNSA. The CDR3 loop is CASSSRTSGSRYEQYF. In nucleotides, the CDR3 is TGTGCCAGCAGCTCCCGGACTAGCGGGAGTAGATACGAGCAGTACTTC.

This rearrangement joins TRBV28 to TRBJ1-5; 7 bases are shared with TRBD1. After removal of 6 bases from V and 0 bases from J, the junction contained 5 bases not matched to a gene. The germline CDR1 and CDR2 sequences are MDHEN and SYDVKM. The CDR3 runs 15 residues. CDR3 sequence reads: CASRPTGVSNQPQHF. CDR3 DNA sequence: TGTGCCAGCAGACCAACAGGGGTTAGCAATCAGCCCCAGCATTTT.

The genes are TRBV30 and TRBJ2-7; tentatively, D is TRBD1 (5 bases). V was trimmed by 3 bases and J by 4 bases, leaving 13 bases between them. This CDR3 has 13 amino acids. Germline V gene lookup returns CDR1 GTSNPN and CDR2 SVGIG (reference sequence). This CDR3 reads CAWRGQQVYEQYF. The CDR3 DNA is TGTGCCTGGAGAGGGCAACAGGTATACGAGCAGTACTTC.

This clone was seen a few times. This rearrangement joins TRBV9 to TRBJ2-3, with 9 bases identical to TRBD2. With 5 bases clipped from V and 4 bases from J, the junction kept 8 bases outside the gene matches. Germline values: CDR1 SGDLS, CDR2 YYNGEE. This CDR3 is 15 amino acids long. The CDR3: CASSIGGRGADTQYF. The DNA for the CDR3 is TGTGCCAGCAGTATCGGCGGGAGGGGGGCAGATACGCAGTATTTT.

The V call is TRBV7-9, the J call TRBJ2-1; D unclear. Looked up from germline, CDR1 is SEHNR and CDR2 is FQNEAQ (reference sequence). Between the trimmed V and J ends, which lost 2 bases and 8 bases, there was a span of 4 bases. The CDR3 sequence is 11 residues long. CDR3 loop: CASSLSYEQFF. The CDR3 region has the DNA TGTGCCAGCAGCTTATCTTATGAGCAGTTCTTC.

The chain is built from TRBV2 and TRBJ1-1, with TRBD1 as a possible D gene (6 bases). CDR1 is SNHLY, CDR2 FYNNEI, per germline. Trimming took 4 bases from V and 0 from J, leaving 9 bases between them. The CDR3 has 14 residues. Written as DNA, the CDR3 is TGTGCCAGCAGTGTAACAGGGATGAACACTGAAGCTTTCTTT. It is translated as CASSVTGMNTEAFF.

J is TRBJ2-3 and V is TRBV18; 8 bases map to TRBD2. CDR1 and CDR2 from the germline V gene are KGHSH and LQKENI. The CDR3 extends over 15 amino acids. V lost 5 bases, J lost 6 bases, and 10 bases stayed unmatched. The DNA for the CDR3 is TGTGCCAGCTCATCCCGGGAGGGGCGGTCGGATACGCAGTATTTT. Its translation: CASSSREGRSDTQYF.

This chain's CDR3 is CASSRQGVAYGYTF. The CDR3 DNA sequence: TGTGCCAGCAGCCGACAGGGTGTTGCCTATGGCTACACCTTC. This chain joins TRBV7-9 and TRBJ1-2; 7 positions agree with TRBD1. The CDR3 sequence is 14 residues long. The V segment lost 5 bases and the J segment 4 bases; nucleotides outside the gene matches: 7. CDR1 and CDR2 from the germline V gene are SEHNR and FQNEAQ (reference sequence).

J is TRBJ2-1 and V is TRBV5-1; TRBD2 is a possible D gene (6 bases). The CDR3 is made up of 16 amino acids. The V end was cut by 3 bases, the J end by 2 bases, with 15 bases between. Per germline, CDR1 SGHRS and CDR2 YFSETQ. This CDR3 reads CASSSLAGLAYNEQFF. The CDR3 DNA reads TGCGCCAGCAGCTCCCTGGCGGGGCTTGCCTACAATGAGCAGTTCTTC. The full variable domain, completed using reference TRBV5-1 and TRBJ2-1, is KAGVTQTPRYLIKTRGQQVTLSCSPISGHRSVSWYQQTPGQGLQFLFEYFSETQRNKGNFPGRFSGRQFSNSRSEMNVSTLELGDSALYLCASSSLAGLAYNEQFFGPGTRLTVL.

The genes are TRBV4-2 and TRBJ2-3; 14 bases are shared with TRBD2. CDR1 and CDR2 from the germline V gene are LGHNA and YNFKEQ. The CDR3 covers 18 residues. The V gene end was trimmed by 0 bases and the J gene end by 3 bases; junction bases not matched to a gene: 5. CDR3 in DNA: TGTGCCAGCAGCCAAGAGGGGACTAGCGGGAGCGGGACAGATACGCAGTATTTT. This sequence encodes CASSQEGTSGSGTDTQYF.

Here the CDR3 DNA reads TGTGCCAGCGGTTCGGGACAGGGGTCCTACGAGCAGTACTTC. Encoded protein: CASGSGQGSYEQYF. V and J are TRBV6-6 and TRBJ2-7; 10 bases agree with TRBD1. Germline values: CDR1 MNHNY, CDR2 SVGAGI (reference sequence). The junction had 5 bases not matched to a gene; V was cut back by 8 bases and J by 1 base. The CDR3 is 14 residues long.

The J gene is TRBJ2-7, the V gene TRBV11-1, with 7 bases aligning to TRBD1. The germline CDR1 and CDR2 sequences are SGHAT and FQDESV (reference sequence). V lost 5 bases, J lost 0 bases, and 4 bases stayed unmatched. The CDR3 consists of 14 residues. CDR3 sequence: CASSQDRISYEQYF. In nucleotides, the CDR3 is TGTGCCAGCAGCCAGGACAGGATCTCCTACGAGCAGTACTTC.

The V call is TRBV29-1, the J call TRBJ2-1, with 11 positions matching TRBD1. This CDR3 contains 17 residues. With V trimmed by 5 bases and J by 9 bases, 18 bases remained unmatched. Germline V gene sequence: CDR1 SQVTM, CDR2 ANQGSEA. In DNA form, the CDR3 reads TGCAGCGTTCCAAGACGTCCGGGACAGGGGGGTTTAGGTGAGCAGTTCTTC. Residues: CSVPRRPGQGGLGEQFF.

This chain uses TRBV29-1 with TRBJ2-7; D not resolved. With 7 bases removed from V and 4 bases from J, the gap between germline ends came to 17 bases. Germline CDR1 is SQVTM and CDR2 is ANQGSEA. This CDR3 contains 13 residues. The CDR3 loop reads CSALETVQYEQYF. The CDR3 coding sequence is TGCAGCGCCCTTGAGACTGTTCAGTACGAGCAGTACTTC.

The V gene is TRBV5-4, the J gene TRBJ2-2; a weak D match, TRBD1 (6 bases). Germline lookup yields CDR1 SGHNT and CDR2 YYREEE (reference sequence). The CDR3 consists of 15 residues. Trimming took 4 bases from V and 3 from J, leaving 13 bases between them. DNA of the CDR3: TGTGCCAGCAGCCCCGACAGGTACTACACCGGGGAGCTGTTTTTT. As protein: CASSPDRYYTGELFF.

The chain uses TRBV2 and TRBJ1-4, with 9 bases aligning to TRBD1. Germline CDR1 SNHLY, CDR2 FYNNEI. Unmatched junction bases numbered 10, after V lost 6 bases and J lost 5 bases. The CDR3 contains 16 residues. CDR3: CASSYLPGQGNEKLFF. CDR3 in DNA: TGTGCCAGCAGCTACCTCCCGGGACAGGGAAATGAAAAACTGTTTTTT.

The chain recombines TRBV6-5 with TRBJ2-7, with 7 bases fitting TRBD2. V lost 5 bases, J lost 4 bases, and 2 bases stayed unmatched. The length of the CDR3 is 12 residues. CDR1 and CDR2 from the germline V gene are MNHEY and SVGAGI. CDR3 protein: CASSRTSYEQYF. The CDR3 DNA is TGTGCCAGCAGTCGGACTAGTTACGAGCAGTACTTC.

The chain employs TRBV7-6 and TRBJ2-7, with D tentatively TRBD1 (5 bases). The CDR3 covers 16 residues. V lost 5 bases, J lost 2 bases, and 19 bases lay in between. Per the germline V gene, CDR1 is SGHVS and CDR2 is FNYEAQ. The CDR3: CASSPFMGRGAYEQYF. The CDR3 nucleotides are TGTGCCAGCAGCCCCTTCATGGGGCGAGGAGCCTACGAGCAGTACTTC.

This clone came up once. This chain joins TRBV19 and TRBJ1-1; 9 positions match TRBD1. The CDR3 is made up of 15 amino acids. The V and J ends lost 4 bases and 4 bases, in that order; junction bases with no gene match: 7. Germline CDR1 and CDR2: LNHDA and SQIVND (reference sequence). The CDR3 spells CASSTWGQGGTEAFF. The DNA of the CDR3 is TGTGCCAGTAGTACCTGGGGACAGGGAGGCACTGAAGCTTTCTTT.

In its sample, this clone was seen a few times. This chain links TRBV21-1 with TRBJ1-5; the table names TRBD1, a call not compared with the DNA. TRBV21-1 constitutes a pseudogene. This CDR3 is 17 amino acids long. This CDR3 reads CASSKQLLGRGRQPQHF. CDR3 sequence (DNA): TGTGCCAGCAGCAAACAACTTTTGGGCAGGGGGAGGCAGCCCCAGCATTTT.

The chain recombines TRBV5-1 with TRBJ1-1; tentatively, D is TRBD1 (6 bases). Trimming took 1 base from V and 1 from J, leaving 11 bases between them. CDR3 length equals 15 residues. From germline, CDR1 is SGHRS and CDR2 YFSETQ. The CDR3 DNA is TGCGCCAGCAGCTTGATTTCAGGGGCGAACACTGAAGCTTTCTTT. Translating gives CASSLISGANTEAFF.

The rearrangement uses TRBV10-2 and TRBJ2-2; D might be TRBD2 (5 bases). Trimming removed 4 bases at V and 2 bases at J, with 11 bases between. The CDR3 is 15 amino acids. The germline V gene encodes CDR1 WSHSY and CDR2 SAAADI. DNA of the CDR3: TGCGCCAGCAGTGTAACACTAGTTAACACCGGGGAGCTGTTTTTT. It yields the protein CASSVTLVNTGELFF.

In this sample, this clone turned up once. The chain joins TRBV2 to TRBJ2-2; no clear D gene. Trimming shortened V by 5 bases and J by 6 bases, and 4 bases separated the two germline ends. This CDR3 has 11 amino acids. The germline gives CDR1 SNHLY, CDR2 FYNNEI. CDR3 coding DNA: TGTGCCAGCAGTCGGTCCGGGGAGCTGTTTTTT. It translates to CASSRSGELFF.

The CDR3 region is CASSLTGGPYNEQFF. The CDR3 nucleotides are TGTGCCAGCAGTTTAACAGGGGGACCCTACAATGAGCAGTTCTTC. The rearrangement links TRBV27 to TRBJ2-1, with 8 bases identical to TRBD1. The junction had 2 bases not matched to a gene; V was cut back by 2 bases and J by 2 bases. The CDR3 has 15 residues. Germline CDR1 is MNHEY and CDR2 is SMNVEV (reference sequence).

This clone was counted a single time. This chain uses TRBV5-1 with TRBJ2-1; possible D gene TRBD2, 6 bases. CDR3 size: 13 residues. From germline, CDR1 is SGHRS and CDR2 YFSETQ. Deletions cut 4 bases from V and 3 bases from J, with 8 bases between. CDR3 region: CASSRGIYNEQFF. The CDR3 nucleotides are TGCGCCAGCAGCCGGGGGATCTACAATGAGCAGTTCTTC. The whole variable domain, filled in from reference TRBV5-1 and TRBJ2-1, reads KAGVTQTPRYLIKTRGQQVTLSCSPISGHRSVSWYQQTPGQGLQFLFEYFSETQRNKGNFPGRFSGRQFSNSRSEMNVSTLELGDSALYLCASSRGIYNEQFFGPGTRLTVL.

The rearrangement links TRBV29-1 to TRBJ1-2; TRBD1 aligns across 7 bases. The length of the CDR3 is 14 residues. J was trimmed by 2 bases and V by 7 bases; bases with no gene match: 10. In germline, CDR1 is SQVTM, CDR2 ANQGSEA. CDR3 coding DNA: TGCAGCGGCATCCGGGACAGTACCAACTATGGCTACACCTTC. Protein sequence: CSGIRDSTNYGYTF.